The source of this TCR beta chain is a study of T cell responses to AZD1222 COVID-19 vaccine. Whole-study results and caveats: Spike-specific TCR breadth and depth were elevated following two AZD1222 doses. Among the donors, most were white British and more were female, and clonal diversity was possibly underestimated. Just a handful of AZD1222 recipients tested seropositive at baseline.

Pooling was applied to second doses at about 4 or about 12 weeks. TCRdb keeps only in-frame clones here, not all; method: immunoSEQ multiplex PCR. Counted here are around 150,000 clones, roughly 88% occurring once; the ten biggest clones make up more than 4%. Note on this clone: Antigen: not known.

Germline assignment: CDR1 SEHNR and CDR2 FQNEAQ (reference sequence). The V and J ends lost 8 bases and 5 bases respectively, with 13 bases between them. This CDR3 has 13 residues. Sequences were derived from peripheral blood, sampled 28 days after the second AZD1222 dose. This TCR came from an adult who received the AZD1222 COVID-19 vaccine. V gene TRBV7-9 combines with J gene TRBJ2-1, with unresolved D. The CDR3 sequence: CASSSFRNNEQFF. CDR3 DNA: TGTGCCAGCTCCTCCTTCAGGAACAATGAGCAGTTCTTC.